This record looks at one TCR beta chain sequence and its context. Its cognate antigen is unknown. Assay: immunoSEQ multiplex PCR; the TCRdb copy retains only in-frame clones and omits some. The table includes about 110,000 clones, 85% to 90% detected once. The data stem from a study of Tregs in tolerant kidney transplant recipients. Study outcomes and limitations: Biological reproducibility was not directly addressed in this study.

The sequence was collected from a human donor who received a combined kidney and bone marrow transplant. This specimen consisted of CD4+ T cells from blood, obtained before the transplant.

This CDR3 reads CSGGQGGETQYF. The CDR3 DNA is TGCAGCGGGGGACAGGGGGGAGAGACCCAGTACTTC. V is TRBV29-1 and J is TRBJ2-5, with TRBD1 matching 11 bases. Unmatched junction bases numbered 2, after V lost 7 bases and J lost 4 bases. The CDR3 contains 12 residues. Germline V gene lookup returns CDR1 SQVTM and CDR2 ANQGSEA.